This T cell receptor (beta chain) was captured by sequencing in a study of regulatory T cells in long-lasting Graves disease. Across the study: For under 3 months, newly diagnosed Graves' patients had been taking antithyroid drugs.

CDR1 is DFQATT, CDR2 SNEGSKA, per germline (reference sequence). With 6 bases removed from V and 1 base from J, the gap between germline ends came to 17 bases. The CDR3 is 15 amino acids. Arm-PCR with iRepertoire HTBI primers amplified the CDR3 regions for these TCR beta libraries. TCRdb reanalysed the multiplex PCR reads using MiXCR and keeps one entry per CDR3 protein. Here the sample spans 360,000 or so distinct CDR3 sequences, approximately 16% being singletons. There are many counts of this clonotype. The time point: newly diagnosed GD, antithyroid drugs for less than 3 months. Researchers made the TCR library from RNA that was extracted from PBMCs. These same records also appear under a second study, on T cells in Graves' hyperthyroidism and ophthalmopathy. That source notes: Criteria for exclusion of patients were uncontrolled infection, other autoimmune disease, pregnancy or lactation. Among clonotypes expanded in thyroid above 0.001, most were also found in blood.

This chain uses TRBV20-1 with TRBJ2-3, with D perhaps TRBD2 (5 bases). The sequence derives from a man aged 35 to 55 with Graves disease. This specimen was peripheral blood mononuclear cells (PBMCs), taken at new diagnosis, from a patient treated with antithyroid drugs. The CDR3 DNA sequence: TGCAGTGCGCGCCCATTAATGAGGGGCACAGATACGCAGTATTTT. Protein product: CSARPLMRGTDTQYF.